This TCR beta chain emerged from a study of blood T cell repertoires in COVID-19. Study information: Acute and convalescent COVID-19 specimens originated in the United States, Italy and Spain. T cells, B-cell-depleted T cells, or PBMCs supplied cDNA or gDNA.

How the authors handled the data: Amplified reference gene primers provided the basis for estimating nucleated cell counts. The repertoire was sequenced with immunoSEQ multiplex PCR; TCRdb's copy has only in-frame clones and lacks some. The V and J calls and clone size were taken over from that table, and D and trimming were inferred from the DNA. The sample lists around 370,000 clones; 88% were seen once. The CDR3 extends over 16 amino acids. Trimming pared 5 bases from V and 4 bases from J, leaving 17 bases between. CDR1 SGHTA and CDR2 FQGNSA come from the germline V gene. Patients from Seattle were sampled longitudinally, starting during active infection.

The sequence derives from a woman in her 70s with COVID-19, enrolled during active disease. The specimen sequenced was peripheral blood. This rearrangement joins TRBV7-2 to TRBJ2-2; D possibly corresponds to TRBD2 (5 bases). For the CDR3, the DNA is TGTGCCAGCAGCCCGCGCGTCGGACTTAGCACCGGGGAGCTGTTTTTT. It encodes CASSPRVGLSTGELFF.